The next 21 T cell receptor beta chains were all read from a single sample in a study of identical twins. TCRdb processed the 5' RACE reads anew with MiXCR; each CDR3 protein has one entry. The repertoire holds 200,000 to 250,000 distinct CDR3 sequences, with around 8.1% as singletons. These same records also appear under a second study, on yellow fever vaccine responses in identical twins.

Specimen: memory (CD45RO+) T cells sorted from blood. The receptor source for this set is a woman under 30 in good health.

The rearrangement links TRBV4-2 to TRBJ2-7, with TRBD2 matching 12 bases. The V gene end was trimmed by 4 bases and the J gene end by 4 bases; junction bases not matched to a gene: 8. The germline gives CDR1 LGHNA, CDR2 YNFKEQ. The CDR3 is 16 residues long. CDR3 in DNA: TGTGCCAGCAGCCTCACGACTAGCGGGAGAGGTTACGAGCAGTACTTC. It encodes CASSLTTSGRGYEQYF.

This clonotype was seen a few times. The V gene is TRBV10-3, the J gene TRBJ2-7; TRBD1 is a possible D gene (6 bases). Trimming removed 6 bases at V and 4 bases at J, with 10 bases between. CDR1 is ENHRY, CDR2 SYGVKD, per germline. This CDR3 is built from 12 residues. This CDR3 reads CAISTTGYEQYF. CDR3 sequence (DNA): TGTGCCATCAGCACCACAGGGTACGAGCAGTACTTC.

There are a few counts of this clonotype. This chain joins TRBV9 and TRBJ2-7, with a possible D match to TRBD2 (6 bases). Germline V gene sequence: CDR1 SGDLS, CDR2 YYNGEE. The V end was cut by 4 bases, the J end by 7 bases, with 18 bases between. There are 14 residues in the CDR3. The CDR3 sequence is CASSPGGYSGEQYF. The CDR3 nucleotides read TGTGCCAGCAGCCCAGGAGGGTACTCTGGGGAGCAGTACTTC.

This clonotype was observed at least ten times. The J gene is TRBJ2-5, the V gene TRBV9; 7 bases match TRBD1. V gave up 5 bases and J gave up 3 bases; unmatched junction bases: 10. CDR1 and CDR2 from the germline V gene are SGDLS and YYNGEE. The CDR3 contains 15 residues. Written as DNA, the CDR3 is TGTGCCAGCAGTGATTCAGTTGGGACAGAAGAGACCCAGTACTTC. This gives the protein CASSDSVGTEETQYF.

The sample holds a few counts of this clonotype. The genes are TRBV4-1 and TRBJ2-7; possibly TRBD2 for D (5 bases). Germline V lookup: CDR1 MGHRA, CDR2 YSYEKL. CDR3 length equals 15 residues. V was pared by 4 bases and J by 2 bases, with 15 bases between. The CDR3 region is CASSPTRLATYEQYF. CDR3 DNA: TGCGCCAGCAGCCCCACCCGCCTAGCCACCTACGAGCAGTACTTC.

The chain carries TRBV5-6 and TRBJ1-6, with D hard to call. V lost 1 base and J lost 6, with 5 bases in between. This CDR3 is built from 13 residues. The germline gives CDR1 SGHDT, CDR2 YYEEEE. The CDR3 DNA reads TGTGCCAGCAGCTTGCGCATTAATTCACCCCTCCACTTT. Translating gives CASSLRINSPLHF.

This clonotype was detected a few times. The CDR3 spells CASSINGGQGRSPLHF. In DNA, the CDR3 is TGTGCCAGCAGTATAAACGGGGGACAGGGACGTTCACCCCTCCACTTT. The rearrangement uses TRBV28 and TRBJ1-6, with 9 positions matching TRBD1. Germline V gene data show CDR1 as MDHEN and CDR2 as SYDVKM. After removal of 5 bases from V and 9 bases from J, the junction contained 11 bases not matched to a gene. The CDR3 is 16 residues long.

This clonotype was counted a few times. CDR3 DNA: TGTGCCAGCAGAACTACAAACAGGGCCTCTGAGCAGTACTTC. Translated, it gives CASRTTNRASEQYF. The J gene is TRBJ2-7, the V gene TRBV28; D might be TRBD1 (6 bases). There are 14 residues in the CDR3. The V gene lost 6 bases and the J gene lost 7 bases, with 19 bases spanning the gap. Germline CDR1 and CDR2: MDHEN and SYDVKM.

J is TRBJ2-1 and V is TRBV19; D remains unclear. The CDR3 extends over 15 amino acids. V lost 1 base to trimming and J lost 0 bases, with 7 bases between them. Germline loops: CDR1 LNHDA, CDR2 SQIVND (reference sequence). The CDR3 region has the DNA TGTGCCAGTAGTATAGCGGGTAGCTCCTACAATGAGCAGTTCTTC. Its protein is CASSIAGSSYNEQFF. The full variable domain, completed using reference TRBV19 and TRBJ2-1, is DGGITQSPKYLFRKEGQNVTLSCEQNLNHDAMYWYRQDPGQGLRLIYYSQIVNDFQKGDIAEGYSVSREKKESFPLTVTSAQKNPTAFYLCASSIAGSSYNEQFFGPGTRLTVL.

This clonotype came up many times. The chain couples TRBV25-1 to TRBJ2-4; D might be TRBD1 or TRBD2, each matching 5 bases. V was pared by 5 bases and J by 0 bases, with 17 bases between. Germline V gene sequence: CDR1 MGHDK, CDR2 SYGVNS. CDR3 length: 17 residues. The CDR3 coding sequence is TGTGCCAGCAGTACCCCTGGTGTCGGGGCAGCCAAAAACATTCAGTACTTC. As protein: CASSTPGVGAAKNIQYF.

This clonotype was counted ten times or more. The rearrangement joins TRBV11-2 to TRBJ1-5; D is unclear. V was pared by 6 bases and J by 4 bases, with 16 bases between. Looked up from germline, CDR1 is SGHAT and CDR2 is FQNNGV. The CDR3 consists of 15 residues. In nucleotides, the CDR3 is TGTGCCAGCAGTCTCCAAGCGGGCAGTAATCAGCCCCAGCATTTT. It specifies CASSLQAGSNQPQHF.

This sequence joins TRBV28 and TRBJ2-7; weak D call: TRBD2 (5 bases). The V gene's germline CDR1 is MDHEN and CDR2 SYDVKM. V was clipped by 5 bases and J by 5 bases, with 16 bases between them. This CDR3 contains 14 residues. The CDR3 loop reads CASSHANLGDEQYF. As DNA, the CDR3 is TGTGCCAGCAGTCACGCCAATCTGGGAGACGAGCAGTACTTC.

This clonotype was recorded a few times. The genes are TRBV12-3 or TRBV12-4 and TRBJ1-2; D not certain. The V and J ends lost 1 base and 4 bases respectively, with 7 bases between them. The CDR3 length is 13 residues. CDR3 residues: CASSLEGIYGYTF. CDR3 DNA: TGTGCCAGCAGTTTAGAAGGGATCTATGGCTACACCTTC.

The chain employs TRBV12-3 or TRBV12-4 and TRBJ2-3, with D perhaps TRBD1 or TRBD2 (5 bases each). This CDR3 comprises 14 residues. V was cut by 2 bases and J by 1 base, with 7 bases left in between. The CDR3 region is CASSLLGGTDTQYF. The CDR3 region has the DNA TGTGCCAGCAGTTTATTGGGGGGCACAGATACGCAGTATTTT.

This clonotype has only a few counts. The chain links TRBV5-4 to TRBJ2-2, with D unresolved. Trimming took off 0 bases at V and 2 bases at J, with 5 bases between the two ends. Germline loops: CDR1 SGHNT, CDR2 YYREEE (reference sequence). The CDR3 covers 14 residues. CDR3 sequence (DNA): TGTGCCAGCAGCTTGGCCCAAAACACCGGGGAGCTGTTTTTT. It is translated as CASSLAQNTGELFF.

Only a few counts were recorded for this clonotype. The chain employs TRBV19 and TRBJ1-5, with a weak D call TRBD1 (6 bases). Germline CDR1 reads LNHDA; CDR2 reads SQIVND (reference sequence). The CDR3 is 14 residues long. V gave up 6 bases and J gave up 5 bases, with 14 bases separating them. The CDR3 reads CASRSWSGDQPQHF. Written as DNA, the CDR3 is TGTGCCAGTAGGAGTTGGTCAGGGGATCAGCCCCAGCATTTT.

This clonotype has a count of ten or more. This chain links TRBV20-1 with TRBJ1-5, with TRBD1 matching 7 bases. The ends lost 6 bases at V and 1 base at J; junction bases unmatched: 9. The CDR3 extends over 15 amino acids. The germline V gene has CDR1 DFQATT and CDR2 SNEGSKA (reference sequence). The CDR3 loop reads CSAAGGGASNQPQHF. Written as DNA, the CDR3 is TGCAGTGCCGCGGGAGGGGGCGCGAGCAATCAGCCCCAGCATTTT.

The chain has TRBV7-2 and TRBJ2-7, with 9 bases matching TRBD1. The germline V gene has CDR1 SGHTA and CDR2 FQGNSA. Germline trimming cut 0 bases from V and 7 bases from J; bases unmatched to any gene: 7. The CDR3 spans 15 residues. The CDR3 reads CASSLAGTGIGEQYF. CDR3 DNA: TGTGCCAGCAGCTTAGCAGGGACAGGGATCGGAGAGCAGTACTTC.

A remark on this clonotype: Its ends do not fully match the called genes, so a read error is possible. The genes are TRBV7-7 and TRBJ2-2; TRBD1 aligns across 7 bases. CDR3 length equals 13 residues. Germline CDR1 and CDR2: SSHAT and FNYEAQ (reference sequence). The CDR3 bases are TGTGCTAGCAGTCTGACAGGGCCCGGGGAGCTGTTTTTT. This gives the protein CASSLTGPGELFF.

In its sample, this clonotype was seen a few times. This chain uses TRBV7-8 with TRBJ2-7; perhaps TRBD1 as D (6 bases). The V gene lost 1 base and the J gene lost 3 bases, with 13 bases spanning the gap. CDR1 and CDR2 (germline): SGHVS, FQNEAQ. The CDR3 has 15 amino acids. As DNA, the CDR3 is TGTGCCAGCAGCTTAGTAAACGACAGGAACTACGAGCAGTACTTC. This encodes CASSLVNDRNYEQYF.

V and J are TRBV28 and TRBJ2-7, with D perhaps assigned TRBD1 or TRBD2 (5 bases each). The CDR3 is made up of 15 amino acids. Germline V gene lookup returns CDR1 MDHEN and CDR2 SYDVKM. Trimming took off 5 bases at V and 1 base at J, with 15 bases between the two ends. The CDR3, as DNA: TGTGCCAGCAGTCAACCGGGACGTGAATCCTACGAGCAGTACTTC. Amino acid sequence: CASSQPGRESYEQYF.